Shown below are 9 T cell receptor beta chains from a single sample sequenced in a study of T cell repertoires in cytomegalovirus infection. A single record per CDR3 protein comes from TCRdb applying MiXCR to the reads. The table lists some 150,000 distinct CDR3 sequences, around 22% of them singletons. The sequencing sample was made of PBMCs. The receptors were sampled from a human donor in good health (CMV status not recorded). Some clones in this sample may be carry-over from other donors' samples.

This clonotype was detected once. The CDR3 region has the DNA TGCAGCCTCCAGGGCACAGATACGCAGTATTTT. Translating gives CSLQGTDTQYF. The J gene is TRBJ2-3, the V gene TRBV29-1; D not certain. The CDR3 is 11 amino acids. Between the trimmed V and J ends, which lost 8 bases and 1 base, there was a span of 7 bases. In germline, CDR1 is SQVTM, CDR2 ANQGSEA.

This clonotype was seen repeatedly, ten times or more. The gene calls are TRBV11-2 and TRBJ1-3; 11 bases agree with TRBD1. The trim removed 7 bases at V and 1 base at J, leaving 6 bases unmatched. The CDR3 runs 16 residues. Germline V gene sequence: CDR1 SGHAT, CDR2 FQNNGV. The chain's CDR3 is CASTIGQGASGNTIYF. CDR3 in DNA: TGTGCCAGCACTATTGGACAGGGGGCATCTGGAAACACCATATATTTT.

This clonotype showed up just a few times. This rearrangement joins TRBV7-9 to TRBJ2-3, with TRBD1 matching over 9 bases. The CDR3 totals 15 residues. Per germline, CDR1 SEHNR and CDR2 FQNEAQ (reference sequence). Germline trimming cut 5 bases from V and 4 bases from J; bases unmatched to any gene: 7. CDR3 amino acids: CASSGRDREADTQYF. CDR3 in DNA: TGTGCCAGCAGCGGCCGGGACAGGGAGGCAGATACGCAGTATTTT.

The sample holds many counts of this clonotype. V gene TRBV7-2 combines with J gene TRBJ2-1, with TRBD2 identical over 10 bases. Germline V gene data show CDR1 as SGHTA and CDR2 as FQGNSA. CDR3 length equals 15 residues. Trimming cost V 5 bases and J 8 bases; bases outside gene matches: 9. This CDR3 reads CASSPSGLASDEQFF. In DNA, the CDR3 is TGTGCCAGCAGCCCCTCGGGACTAGCGTCGGATGAGCAGTTCTTC.

The chain links TRBV6-1 to TRBJ2-2; possibly TRBD2 for D (5 bases). CDR1 MNHNS and CDR2 SASEGT come from the germline V gene. Between the trimmed V and J ends, which lost 5 bases and 3 bases, there was a span of 13 bases. The CDR3 is 15 amino acids. Here the CDR3 reads CASSSLDFYTGELFF. The CDR3 DNA reads as TGTGCCAGCAGTTCCTTGGACTTTTACACCGGGGAGCTGTTTTTT.

This clonotype was seen many times. J is TRBJ1-6 and V is TRBV28, with 10 bases aligning to TRBD1. The CDR3 has 17 amino acids. Germline-derived CDR1 and CDR2 are MDHEN and SYDVKM. Trimming cost V 6 bases and J 7 bases; bases outside gene matches: 12. For the CDR3, the DNA is TGTGCCAGCAGAACTTCGACAGGGGGCTTTTGGAATTCACCCCTCCACTTT. This gives the protein CASRTSTGGFWNSPLHF.

This clonotype was observed a handful of times. The chain has TRBV6-6 and TRBJ2-1; TRBD2 matches 13 bases. The CDR3 runs 17 residues. The germline CDR1 and CDR2 sequences are MNHNY and SVGAGI (reference sequence). V lost 3 bases, J lost 8 bases, and 10 bases stayed unmatched. The CDR3 nucleotides are TGTGCCAGCAGTTATTCGTTACTAGCGGGAGGGCCTGATGAGCAGTTCTTC. This codes for CASSYSLLAGGPDEQFF.

The chain combines TRBV20-1 with TRBJ1-3, with a possible D match to TRBD1 (5 bases). The germline V gene has CDR1 DFQATT and CDR2 SNEGSKA (reference sequence). V lost 2 bases, J lost 0 bases, and 8 bases lay in between. This CDR3 has 14 residues. The CDR3 is CSARQGLSGNTIYF. The CDR3 DNA sequence: TGCAGTGCTAGACAGGGTCTCTCTGGAAACACCATATATTTT.

This chain uses TRBV7-2 with TRBJ1-5; 7 bases fit TRBD1. The ends lost 1 base at V and 9 bases at J; junction bases unmatched: 6. The CDR3 runs 14 residues. Germline CDR1 and CDR2: SGHTA and FQGNSA. CDR3 DNA sequence: TGTGCCAGCAGCTTAGGTGACAGGGCTTCGCCCCAGCATTTT. It yields the protein CASSLGDRASPQHF.